These 20 T cell receptor beta chains share one sample of origin, sequenced in a study of T cells after posttransplantation cyclophosphamide. Cyclophosphamide on days +3 and +4 followed busulfan-fludarabine conditioning and a marrow graft. Measured with immunoSEQ multiplex PCR; TCRdb has only the in-frame clones, and not every one. The sample has under 50,000 clones; roughly 88% are singletons. Material: PBMCs, obtained around 67 days after allogeneic stem cell transplant with posttransplant cyclophosphamide. The receptors shown here come from a male patient aged 55-69 years who received an allogeneic stem cell transplant from a related donor and was CMV-positive. The graft donor may have contributed some T cells.

The chain uses TRBV2 and TRBJ1-2; the D gene is possibly TRBD1 (6 bases). V was clipped by 4 bases and J by 8 bases, with 17 bases between them. The CDR3 is made up of 14 amino acids. The germline gives CDR1 SNHLY, CDR2 FYNNEI. The chain's CDR3 is CASSAQGSPLGYTF. The CDR3 DNA reads TGTGCCAGCAGTGCGCAGGGGTCGCCCCTGGGCTACACCTTC.

The chain links TRBV5-1 to TRBJ1-5; no definite D call. With 1 base removed from V and 4 bases from J, the gap between germline ends came to 6 bases. Germline CDR1 reads SGHRS; CDR2 reads YFSETQ. The CDR3 is 13 residues long. The CDR3 is CASSLTENQPQHF. The CDR3 DNA follows: TGCGCCAGCAGCTTGACAGAGAATCAGCCCCAGCATTTT.

The chain joins TRBV20-1 to TRBJ1-2; 7 nucleotides match TRBD1. The germline V gene has CDR1 DFQATT and CDR2 SNEGSKA (reference sequence). The CDR3 sequence is 10 residues long. The junction had 1 base not matched to a gene; V was cut back by 5 bases and J by 7 bases. The CDR3 is CSAYRGGYTF. CDR3 nucleotide sequence: TGCAGTGCTTACAGGGGTGGCTACACCTTC.

The rearrangement joins TRBV25-1 to TRBJ1-2; 7 bases agree with TRBD1. The CDR3 has 15 residues. Per the germline V gene, CDR1 is MGHDK and CDR2 is SYGVNS. The J segment lost 2 bases and the V segment lost 3 bases, leaving 6 bases of the junction unmatched. The CDR3 DNA reads TGTGCCAGCAGTGACGAGGGGGCCGTGAACTATGGCTACACCTTC. As protein: CASSDEGAVNYGYTF.

The V gene is TRBV29-1, the J gene TRBJ2-7, with TRBD2 matching 7 bases. Germline values: CDR1 SQVTM, CDR2 ANQGSEA. The CDR3 sequence is 14 residues long. The trim removed 7 bases at V and 3 bases at J, leaving 12 bases unmatched. In DNA form, the CDR3 reads TGCAGCGCCTCCACCTGGAGCGGGGACTACGAGCAGTACTTC. Its translation: CSASTWSGDYEQYF.

The rearrangement links TRBV7-9 to TRBJ1-1, with TRBD1 matching 7 bases. Germline CDR1 SEHNR, CDR2 FQNEAQ (reference sequence). V gave up 1 base and J gave up 4 bases; unmatched junction bases: 6. This CDR3 contains 15 residues. For the CDR3, the DNA is TGTGCCAGCAGCTTAGACGACAGGGACGTCACTGAAGCTTTCTTT. Residues: CASSLDDRDVTEAFF.

The chain links TRBV5-1 to TRBJ2-5, with D possibly matching TRBD1 (5 bases). The ends were cut back, 0 bases at V and 0 bases at J, with 12 bases in the middle. The length of the CDR3 is 16 residues. Germline CDR1 reads SGHRS; CDR2 reads YFSETQ. DNA of the CDR3: TGCGCCAGCAGCTTGGGCCGCAGGGCCAACCAAGAGACCCAGTACTTC. Translated: CASSLGRRANQETQYF.

The rearrangement uses TRBV23-1 and TRBJ2-7; D might be TRBD2 (6 bases). TRBV23-1 is sorted into the ORF group, with uncertain function. The CDR3 extends over 14 amino acids. V was pared by 0 bases and J by 5 bases, with 11 bases between. The CDR3 sequence: CASSQSEGTDEQYV. The DNA for the CDR3 is TGCGCCAGCAGTCAATCGGAGGGTACGGACGAGCAGTACGTC.

The sample holds one count of this clone. V and J are TRBV27 and TRBJ1-4, with a tentative D call TRBD1 (6 bases). V shed 4 bases and J shed 5 bases, with 20 bases lying between them. Germline loops: CDR1 MNHEY, CDR2 SMNVEV (reference sequence). The CDR3 spans 17 residues. In nucleotides, the CDR3 is TGTGCCAGCAGTTATAAACATCAGGGGAGCGGAAATGAAAAACTGTTTTTT. Its translation: CASSYKHQGSGNEKLFF. The full variable domain, in which reference TRBV27 and TRBJ1-4 provide the parts outside the CDR3, is EAQVTQNPRYLITVTGKKLTVTCSQNMNHEYMSWYRQDPGLGLRQIYYSMNVEVTDKGDVPEGYKVSRKEKRNFPLILESPSPNQTSLYFCASSYKHQGSGNEKLFFGSGTQLSVL.

The V gene is TRBV5-1, the J gene TRBJ1-6; possibly TRBD1 for D (6 bases). The germline V gene has CDR1 SGHRS and CDR2 YFSETQ. V was trimmed by 2 bases and J by 10 bases, leaving 16 bases between them. This CDR3 comprises 15 residues. The CDR3 sequence: CASSFNTGQRSPLHF. The CDR3 nucleotides read TGCGCCAGCAGCTTCAACACAGGGCAACGATCACCCCTCCACTTT.

This clone appeared once. V and J are TRBV7-6 and TRBJ1-5; tentatively, D is TRBD1 (6 bases). The ends were cut back, 3 bases at V and 0 bases at J, with 9 bases in the middle. The CDR3 sequence is 15 residues long. Germline loops: CDR1 SGHVS, CDR2 FNYEAQ. In nucleotides, the CDR3 is TGTGCCAGCAGCTTGTTACAGGGTAGCAATCAGCCCCAGCATTTT. It translates to CASSLLQGSNQPQHF. Filled out from reference TRBV7-6 and TRBJ1-5, the complete variable domain reads GAGVSQSPRYKVTKRGQDVALRCDPISGHVSLYWYRQALGQGPEFLTYFNYEAQQDKSGLPNDRFSAERPEGSISTLTIQRTEQRDSAMYRCASSLLQGSNQPQHFGDGTRLSIL.

This clone was observed a single time. This rearrangement joins TRBV5-4 to TRBJ2-3; D is unresolved. V was trimmed by 3 bases and J by 3 bases, leaving 11 bases between them. This CDR3 region has 14 residues. Germline V gene sequence: CDR1 SGHNT, CDR2 YYREEE (reference sequence). The CDR3 loop reads CASSSYSLTDTQYF. The CDR3 coding sequence is TGTGCCAGCAGCTCCTACTCCTTAACAGATACGCAGTATTTT.

This chain links TRBV5-6 with TRBJ2-5; TRBD1 might be the D (5 bases). The length of the CDR3 is 14 residues. V gave up 4 bases and J gave up 1 base, with 11 bases separating them. Germline CDR1 SGHDT, CDR2 YYEEEE. The CDR3 bases are TGTGCCAGCAGCGACATTGACAGCCAAGAGACCCAGTACTTC. This translates into CASSDIDSQETQYF.

This clone was counted once. CDR3 region: CASSLGTGYYEQYF. The CDR3 DNA reads as TGCGCCAGCAGCTTGGGGACAGGGTACTACGAGCAGTACTTC. The rearrangement uses TRBV5-1 and TRBJ2-5; 8 bases fit TRBD1. The J call may be mistaken, given a closer DNA end match to TRBJ2-7. CDR3 size: 14 residues. Germline CDR1 SGHRS, CDR2 YFSETQ.

This clone was recorded once. The CDR3 sequence: CATSRIGTEAFF. The CDR3 DNA reads as TGTGCCACTTCGAGGATCGGGACTGAAGCTTTCTTT. V and J are TRBV19 and TRBJ1-1; D unclear. The ends were cut back, 10 bases at V and 5 bases at J, with 14 bases in the middle. The CDR3 totals 12 residues. The germline CDR1 and CDR2 sequences are LNHDA and SQIVND (reference sequence).

This clone came up a few times. The V call is TRBV19, the J call TRBJ2-5, with 8 positions matching TRBD1. Matching the DNA end better, TRBJ2-7 makes the J call doubtful. The CDR3 consists of 16 residues. Germline V CDR1 and CDR2: LNHDA, SQIVND (reference sequence). CDR3 DNA: TGTGCCAGTAGTATTGGAGCGGACAGGGCTCTCTACGAGCAGTACTTC. Its protein is CASSIGADRALYEQYF.

The chain recombines TRBV2 with TRBJ2-5; TRBD1 might be the D (6 bases). V lost 11 bases to trimming and J lost 4 bases, with 20 bases between them. This CDR3 has 14 residues. Germline V gene sequence: CDR1 SNHLY, CDR2 FYNNEI. The CDR3 region has the DNA TGTGCCGGGTCTAAGGGGGTCAGTGGAGAGACCCAGTACTTC. This sequence encodes CAGSKGVSGETQYF.

The J gene is TRBJ1-5, the V gene TRBV5-1, with D maybe TRBD1 (5 bases). Per the germline V gene, CDR1 is SGHRS and CDR2 is YFSETQ. The V end was cut by 0 bases, the J end by 2 bases, with 15 bases between. This CDR3 has 17 residues. CDR3 in amino acids: CASSLAPQGEGNQPQHF. The CDR3 DNA follows: TGCGCCAGCAGCTTGGCCCCTCAGGGTGAGGGCAATCAGCCCCAGCATTTT.

The chain joins TRBV29-1 to TRBJ1-2, with D possibly TRBD1 on 6 matching bases. The CDR3 is 12 residues long. In germline, CDR1 is SQVTM, CDR2 ANQGSEA. In nucleotides, the CDR3 is TGCATCTGTCAGGGGAAGATGGGGTCCTACACCTTC. Translation: CICQGKMGSYTF.

This rearrangement joins TRBV27 to TRBJ1-4; 7 bases are a match to TRBD1. Germline trimming cut 5 bases from V and 8 bases from J; bases unmatched to any gene: 11. CDR3 size: 15 residues. The germline gives CDR1 MNHEY, CDR2 SMNVEV (reference sequence). CDR3 DNA sequence: TGTGCCAGCAGTATCAACAGGGGCGTTTACGAAAAACTGTTTTTT. The encoded protein is CASSINRGVYEKLFF.